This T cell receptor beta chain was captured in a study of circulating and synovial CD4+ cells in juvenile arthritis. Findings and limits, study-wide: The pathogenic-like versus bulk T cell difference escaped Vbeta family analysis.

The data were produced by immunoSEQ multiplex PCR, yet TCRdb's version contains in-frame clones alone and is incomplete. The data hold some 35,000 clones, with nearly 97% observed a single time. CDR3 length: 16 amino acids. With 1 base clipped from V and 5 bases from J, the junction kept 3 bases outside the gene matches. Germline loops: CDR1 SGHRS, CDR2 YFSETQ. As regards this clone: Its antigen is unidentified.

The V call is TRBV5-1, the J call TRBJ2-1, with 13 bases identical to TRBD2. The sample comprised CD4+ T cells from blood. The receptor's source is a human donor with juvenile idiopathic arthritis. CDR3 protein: CASSLSGTSGNNEQFF. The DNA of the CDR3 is TGCGCCAGCAGCTTGTCAGGGACTAGCGGGAACAATGAGCAGTTCTTC.